Shown below are 9 T cell receptor beta chains from a single sample sequenced in a study of beta chain features in type 1 diabetes. Study observations and caveats: Shortening of TCRB CDR3s, moderate but significant, appeared in all four CD4+ subsets of Type 1 diabetes patients.

Their antigen targets remain unknown. cDNA synthesis used the whole RNA isolate, giving expressed TCRB sequences. Generated by immunoSEQ multiplex PCR, the TCRdb table keeps only in-frame clones and is missing some. The repertoire has about 47,000 clones, around 45% of them found once; the top ten carry around 0.13%. The sequenced material came from stem cell memory CD4+ T cells from blood. The receptors shown here come from a man younger than 40 with type 1 diabetes.

The J gene is TRBJ1-1, the V gene TRBV5-1; no definite D call. The CDR3 is 14 residues long. Germline CDR1 is SGHRS and CDR2 is YFSETQ. V lost 4 bases, J lost 3 bases, and 13 bases lay in between. The CDR3 nucleotides are TGCGCCAGCAGCCTCGGAGGGAAGGACACTGAAGCTTTCTTT. Translating gives CASSLGGKDTEAFF.

The chain uses TRBV5-1 and TRBJ1-1, with 7 positions matching TRBD1. CDR1 and CDR2 from the germline V gene are SGHRS and YFSETQ. J gave up 5 bases and V 4 bases, and 8 bases lay outside the gene matches. The CDR3 loop spans 14 amino acids. The DNA of the CDR3 is TGCGCCAGCAGCGTATTGGACAGGACGACTGAAGCTTTCTTT. Translating gives CASSVLDRTTEAFF. Complete variable domain (other parts from reference TRBV5-1 and TRBJ1-1): KAGVTQTPRYLIKTRGQQVTLSCSPISGHRSVSWYQQTPGQGLQFLFEYFSETQRNKGNFPGRFSGRQFSNSRSEMNVSTLELGDSALYLCASSVLDRTTEAFFGQGTRLTVV.

The CDR3 DNA is TGTGCCACCAGCAGAGACGCGGCGGAGACCCAGTACTTC. Encoded protein: CATSRDAAETQYF. V gene TRBV15 combines with J gene TRBJ2-5, with no clear D. This CDR3 has 13 residues. In germline, CDR1 is LNHNV, CDR2 YYDKDF (reference sequence). The germline V and J ends were trimmed by 0 bases and 5 bases, with 7 bases remaining between them.

The V gene is TRBV6-6, the J gene TRBJ1-5; 8 bases map to TRBD1. CDR1 and CDR2 from the germline V gene are MNHNY and SVGAGI (reference sequence). The ends lost 6 bases at V and 3 bases at J; junction bases unmatched: 4. CDR3 length: 14 residues. The CDR3 region has the DNA TGTGCCAGCAGACCGACAGGGGACAATCAGCCCCAGCATTTT. This gives the protein CASRPTGDNQPQHF.

V is TRBV5-1 and J is TRBJ1-1; D not resolved. Germline V gene sequence: CDR1 SGHRS, CDR2 YFSETQ. The CDR3 contains 15 residues. V was clipped by 0 bases and J by 0 bases, with 9 bases between them. CDR3 protein: CASSLGAFMNTEAFF. CDR3 bases: TGCGCCAGCAGCTTGGGGGCCTTTATGAACACTGAAGCTTTCTTT.

The chain is built from TRBV9 and TRBJ1-1; perhaps TRBD1 as D (6 bases). Trimming removed 4 bases from V and 5 bases from J, with 12 bases in between. This CDR3 region has 13 residues. The germline V gene encodes CDR1 SGDLS and CDR2 YYNGEE. Here the CDR3 reads CASSPGQRTEAFF. For the CDR3, the DNA is TGTGCCAGCAGCCCAGGACAGAGGACTGAAGCTTTCTTT.

The chain recombines TRBV6-5 with TRBJ1-1; D call uncertain. Germline V gene sequence: CDR1 MNHEY, CDR2 SVGAGI. The V end lost 6 bases, the J end lost 4 bases, and 18 bases lay between the germline ends. This CDR3 spans 15 amino acids. CDR3 nucleotide sequence: TGTGCCAGCAGCCCCTTCTCCGGTGTTGCCACTGAAGCTTTCTTT. Its protein product is CASSPFSGVATEAFF.

This clone has just a few counts. This chain connects TRBV18 to TRBJ1-3; 10 bases line up with TRBD1. Per germline, CDR1 KGHSH and CDR2 LQKENI. This CDR3 is 18 amino acids long. Losses at the gene ends were 0 bases for V and 1 base for J; bases not matched to a gene: 6. For the CDR3, the DNA is TGTGCCAGCTCACCACCGGGACAGGGGCGACCTTCTGGAAACACCATATATTTT. Amino acids: CASSPPGQGRPSGNTIYF.

J is TRBJ1-2 and V is TRBV21-1; the table's D call, TRBD1, was not checked against the DNA. TRBV21-1 is a listed pseudogene. This CDR3 region has 15 residues. CDR3 loop: CASSKYRRPVYGYTF. The DNA for the CDR3 is TGTGCCAGCAGCAAGTACAGGCGCCCCGTCTATGGCTACACCTTC.